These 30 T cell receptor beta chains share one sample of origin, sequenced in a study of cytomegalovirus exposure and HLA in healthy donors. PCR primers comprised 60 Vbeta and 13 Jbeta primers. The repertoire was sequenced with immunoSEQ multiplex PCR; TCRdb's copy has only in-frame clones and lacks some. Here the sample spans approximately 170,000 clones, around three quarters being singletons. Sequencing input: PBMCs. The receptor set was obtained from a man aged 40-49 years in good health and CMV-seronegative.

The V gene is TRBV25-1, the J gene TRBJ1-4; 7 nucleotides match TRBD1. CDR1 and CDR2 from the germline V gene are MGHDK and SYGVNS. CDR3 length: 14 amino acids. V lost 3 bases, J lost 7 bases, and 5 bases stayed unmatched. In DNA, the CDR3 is TGTGCCAGCAGTGATTCACAGGGGATTGAAAAACTGTTTTTT. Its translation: CASSDSQGIEKLFF. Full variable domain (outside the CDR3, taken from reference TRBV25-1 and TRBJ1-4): EADIYQTPRYLVIGTGKKITLECSQTMGHDKMYWYQQDPGMELHLIHYSYGVNSTEKGDLSSESTVSRIRTEHFPLTLESARPSHTSQYLCASSDSQGIEKLFFGSGTQLSVL.

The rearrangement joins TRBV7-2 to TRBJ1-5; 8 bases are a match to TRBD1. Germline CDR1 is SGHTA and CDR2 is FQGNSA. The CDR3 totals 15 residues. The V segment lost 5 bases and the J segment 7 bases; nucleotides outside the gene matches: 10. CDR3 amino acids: CASSGRTGRSQPQHF. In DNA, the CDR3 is TGTGCCAGCAGCGGGAGGACAGGGAGAAGCCAGCCCCAGCATTTT.

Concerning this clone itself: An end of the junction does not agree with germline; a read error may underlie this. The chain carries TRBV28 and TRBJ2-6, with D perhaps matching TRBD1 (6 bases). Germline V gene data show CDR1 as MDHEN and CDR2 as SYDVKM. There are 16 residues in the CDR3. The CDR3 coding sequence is TGTGCCACCAAGGACAGTGACAGCTCTGGGGCCAACGGCCTGACTTTC. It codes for CATKDSDSSGANGLTF. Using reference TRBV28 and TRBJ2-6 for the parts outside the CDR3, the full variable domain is DVKVTQSSRYLVKRTGEKVFLECVQDMDHENMFWYRQDPGLGLRLIYFSYDVKMKEKGDIPEGYSVSREKKERFSLILESASTNQTSMYLCATKDSDSSGANGLTFGAGSRLTVL.

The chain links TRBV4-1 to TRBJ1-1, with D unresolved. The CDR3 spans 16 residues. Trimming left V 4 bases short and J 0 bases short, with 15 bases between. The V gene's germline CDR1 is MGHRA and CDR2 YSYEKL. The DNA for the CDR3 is TGCGCCAGCAGCCGTATCGTCGAGGAGGTGAACACTGAAGCTTTCTTT. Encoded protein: CASSRIVEEVNTEAFF.

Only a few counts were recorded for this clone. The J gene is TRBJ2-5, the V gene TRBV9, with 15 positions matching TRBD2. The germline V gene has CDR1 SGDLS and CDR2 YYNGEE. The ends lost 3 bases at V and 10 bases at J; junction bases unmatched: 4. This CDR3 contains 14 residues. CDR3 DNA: TGTGCCAGCAGCGGGACTAGCGGGGGGGTAGGCCAGTACTTC. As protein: CASSGTSGGVGQYF. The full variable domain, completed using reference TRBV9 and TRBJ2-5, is DSGVTQTPKHLITATGQRVTLRCSPRSGDLSVYWYQQSLDQGLQFLIQYYNGEERAKGNILERFSAQQFPDLHSELNLSSLELGDSALYFCASSGTSGGVGQYFGPGTRLLVL.

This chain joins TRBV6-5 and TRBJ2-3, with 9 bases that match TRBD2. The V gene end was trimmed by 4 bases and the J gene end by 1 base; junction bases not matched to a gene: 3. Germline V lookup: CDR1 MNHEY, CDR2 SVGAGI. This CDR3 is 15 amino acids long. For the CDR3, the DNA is TGTGCCAGCAGTTCAGCGGGAGGTGGCACAGATACGCAGTATTTT. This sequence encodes CASSSAGGGTDTQYF.

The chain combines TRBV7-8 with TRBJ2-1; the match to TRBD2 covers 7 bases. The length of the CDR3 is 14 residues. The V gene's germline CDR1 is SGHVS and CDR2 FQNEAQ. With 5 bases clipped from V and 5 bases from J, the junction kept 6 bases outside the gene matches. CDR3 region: CASSAFRGDNEQFF. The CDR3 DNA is TGTGCCAGCAGCGCCTTTCGGGGGGACAATGAGCAGTTCTTC.

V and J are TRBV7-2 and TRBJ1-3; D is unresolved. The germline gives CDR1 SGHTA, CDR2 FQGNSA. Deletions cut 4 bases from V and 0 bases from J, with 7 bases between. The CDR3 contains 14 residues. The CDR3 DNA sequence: TGTGCCAGCAGCTCGGGATTCTCTGGAAACACCATATATTTT. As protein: CASSSGFSGNTIYF. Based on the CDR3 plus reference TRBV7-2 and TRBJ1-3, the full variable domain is GAGVSQSPSNKVTEKGKDVELRCDPISGHTALYWYRQSLGQGLEFLIYFQGNSAPDKSGLPSDRFSAERTGGSVSTLTIQRTQQEDSAVYLCASSSGFSGNTIYFGEGSWLTVV.

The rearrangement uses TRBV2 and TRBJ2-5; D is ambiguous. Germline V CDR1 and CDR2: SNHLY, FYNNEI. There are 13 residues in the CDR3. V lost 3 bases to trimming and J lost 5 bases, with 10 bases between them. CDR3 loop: CASSDSRQETQYF. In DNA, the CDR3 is TGTGCCAGCAGTGATAGCCGCCAGGAGACCCAGTACTTC.

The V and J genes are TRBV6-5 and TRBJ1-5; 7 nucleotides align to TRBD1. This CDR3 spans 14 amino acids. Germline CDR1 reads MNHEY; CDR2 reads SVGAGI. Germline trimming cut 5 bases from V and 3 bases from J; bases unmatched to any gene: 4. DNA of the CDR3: TGTGCCAGCAGTGTGGACAGGAACAATCAGCCCCAGCATTTT. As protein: CASSVDRNNQPQHF.

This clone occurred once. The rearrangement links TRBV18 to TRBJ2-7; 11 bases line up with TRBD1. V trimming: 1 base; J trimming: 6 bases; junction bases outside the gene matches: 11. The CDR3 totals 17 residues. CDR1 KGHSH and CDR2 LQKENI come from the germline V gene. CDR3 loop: CASSPLAPGTGGSEQYV. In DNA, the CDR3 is TGTGCCAGCTCACCACTTGCTCCCGGGACAGGGGGGAGCGAGCAGTACGTC.

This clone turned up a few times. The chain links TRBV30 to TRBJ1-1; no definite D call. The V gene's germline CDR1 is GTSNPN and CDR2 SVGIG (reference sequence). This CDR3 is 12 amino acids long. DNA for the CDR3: TGTGCGGTCACACCCTGGAACACTGAAGCTTTCTTT. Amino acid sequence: CAVTPWNTEAFF.

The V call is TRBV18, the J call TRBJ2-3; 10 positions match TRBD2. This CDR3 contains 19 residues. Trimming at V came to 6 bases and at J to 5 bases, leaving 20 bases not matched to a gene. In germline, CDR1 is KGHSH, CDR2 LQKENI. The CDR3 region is CASSAGLLAGPGFGDTQYF. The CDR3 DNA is TGTGCCAGCTCGGCTGGACTACTAGCGGGACCTGGGTTTGGAGATACGCAGTATTTT.

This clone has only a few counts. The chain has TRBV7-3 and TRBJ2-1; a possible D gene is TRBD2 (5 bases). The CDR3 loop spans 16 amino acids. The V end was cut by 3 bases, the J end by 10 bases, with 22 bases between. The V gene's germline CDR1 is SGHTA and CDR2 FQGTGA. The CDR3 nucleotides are TGTGCCAGCAGCTTCCCCGCCGGCGTAGGCCCGGGGGAGCAGTTCTTC. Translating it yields CASSFPAGVGPGEQFF.

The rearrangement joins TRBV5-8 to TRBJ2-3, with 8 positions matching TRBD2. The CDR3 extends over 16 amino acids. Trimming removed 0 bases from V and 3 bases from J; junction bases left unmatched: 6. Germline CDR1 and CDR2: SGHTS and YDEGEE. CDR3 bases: TGTGCCAGCAGCTTGGGTAGCGGGAAGGGGACAGATACGCAGTATTTT. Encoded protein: CASSLGSGKGTDTQYF.

The DNA for the CDR3 is TGTGCCAGCACCGATCCGCGCGAGCAGTACTTC. It yields the protein CASTDPREQYF. The chain has TRBV28 and TRBJ2-7; D is ambiguous. Germline-derived CDR1 and CDR2 are MDHEN and SYDVKM. This CDR3 region has 11 residues. V lost 7 bases to trimming and J lost 6 bases, with 10 bases between them.

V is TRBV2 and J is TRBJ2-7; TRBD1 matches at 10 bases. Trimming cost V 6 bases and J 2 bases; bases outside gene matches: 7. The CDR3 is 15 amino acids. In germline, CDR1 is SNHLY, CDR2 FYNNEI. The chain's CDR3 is CASSGRDRGPYEQYV. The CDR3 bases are TGTGCCAGCAGCGGCCGGGACAGGGGACCCTACGAGCAGTACGTC.

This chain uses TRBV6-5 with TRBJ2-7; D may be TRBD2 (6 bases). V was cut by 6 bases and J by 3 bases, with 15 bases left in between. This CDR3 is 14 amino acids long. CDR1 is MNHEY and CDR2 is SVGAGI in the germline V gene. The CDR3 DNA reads TGTGCCAGCAGGGGGACTCACGTTTTCTACGAGCAGTACGTC. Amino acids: CASRGTHVFYEQYV.

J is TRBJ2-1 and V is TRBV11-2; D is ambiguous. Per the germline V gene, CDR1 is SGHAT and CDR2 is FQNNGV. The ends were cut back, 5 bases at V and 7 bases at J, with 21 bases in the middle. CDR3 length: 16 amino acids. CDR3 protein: CASSPLQHTPTNEQFF. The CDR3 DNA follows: TGTGCCAGCAGCCCTCTACAGCACACTCCTACAAATGAGCAGTTCTTC.

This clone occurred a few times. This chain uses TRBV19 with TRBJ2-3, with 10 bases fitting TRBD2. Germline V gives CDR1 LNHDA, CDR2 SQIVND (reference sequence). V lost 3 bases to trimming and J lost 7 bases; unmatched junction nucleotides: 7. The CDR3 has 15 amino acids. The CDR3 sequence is CASSIQGLATNTQYF. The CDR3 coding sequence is TGTGCCAGTAGTATCCAGGGACTAGCGACAAATACGCAGTATTTT.

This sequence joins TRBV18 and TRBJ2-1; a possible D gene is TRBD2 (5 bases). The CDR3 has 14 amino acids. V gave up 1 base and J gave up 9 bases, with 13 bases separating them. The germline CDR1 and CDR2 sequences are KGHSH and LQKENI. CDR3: CASSPLHSEGEQFF. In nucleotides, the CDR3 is TGTGCCAGCTCACCACTCCATTCAGAGGGTGAGCAGTTCTTC.

The CDR3 region has the DNA TGTGCCAGCAGTTTCTCTGGACAGTTCTATGGCTACACCTTC. Residues: CASSFSGQFYGYTF. This sequence joins TRBV27 and TRBJ1-2, with D perhaps TRBD1 (6 bases). The CDR3 runs to 14 residues. V was shortened by 3 bases and J by 4 bases, with 12 bases between the two germline ends. Per germline, CDR1 MNHEY and CDR2 SMNVEV (reference sequence).

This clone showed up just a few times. In nucleotides, the CDR3 is TGTGCCAGCAGTTTATCCCTAGCAAGTACGCAGTATTTT. Translated: CASSLSLASTQYF. This chain connects TRBV27 to TRBJ2-3, with a possible D match to TRBD2 (5 bases). From germline, CDR1 is MNHEY and CDR2 SMNVEV (reference sequence). The V end lost 0 bases, the J end lost 8 bases, and 9 bases lay between the germline ends. The CDR3 covers 13 residues.

The CDR3 spells CASSEWPFSSGDEQFF. In DNA, the CDR3 is TGCGCCAGCAGTGAGTGGCCGTTCAGCTCCGGGGATGAGCAGTTCTTC. The chain has TRBV10-1 and TRBJ2-1; tentative D call: TRBD2 (5 bases). Germline V lookup: CDR1 WNHNN, CDR2 SYGVQD (reference sequence). The CDR3 has 16 amino acids. V dropped 1 base and J dropped 8 bases, with 18 bases sitting between them.

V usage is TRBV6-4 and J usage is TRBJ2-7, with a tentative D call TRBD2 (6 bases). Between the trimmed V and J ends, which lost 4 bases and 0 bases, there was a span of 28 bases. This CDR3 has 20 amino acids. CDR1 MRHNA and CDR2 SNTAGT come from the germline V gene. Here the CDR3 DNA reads TGTGCCAGCAGTGTGTCGTCGGGTGGCGGGAACCCCATCCTCTCCTACGAGCAGTACGTC. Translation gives CASSVSSGGGNPILSYEQYV.

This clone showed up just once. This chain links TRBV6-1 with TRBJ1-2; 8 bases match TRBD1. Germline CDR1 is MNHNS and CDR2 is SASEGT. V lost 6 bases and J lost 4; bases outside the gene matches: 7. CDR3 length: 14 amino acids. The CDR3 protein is CASRKEQGGYGYTF. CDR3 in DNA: TGTGCCAGCAGGAAGGAACAGGGGGGCTATGGCTACACCTTC.

This CDR3 is CASSWVGVETQYF. The CDR3 bases are TGTGCCAGCAGCTGGGTGGGAGTGGAGACCCAGTACTTC. The chain is built from TRBV7-9 and TRBJ2-5; possibly TRBD2 for D (5 bases). V was cut by 4 bases and J by 5 bases, with 11 bases left in between. CDR3 length: 13 residues. In germline, CDR1 is SEHNR, CDR2 FQNEAQ (reference sequence).

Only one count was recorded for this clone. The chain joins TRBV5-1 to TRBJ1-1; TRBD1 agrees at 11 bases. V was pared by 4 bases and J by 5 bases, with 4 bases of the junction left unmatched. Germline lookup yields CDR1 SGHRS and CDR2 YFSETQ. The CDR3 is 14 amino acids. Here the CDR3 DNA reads TGCGCCAGCAGCACCGGGACAGGGGGGACTGAAGCTTTCTTT. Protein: CASSTGTGGTEAFF.

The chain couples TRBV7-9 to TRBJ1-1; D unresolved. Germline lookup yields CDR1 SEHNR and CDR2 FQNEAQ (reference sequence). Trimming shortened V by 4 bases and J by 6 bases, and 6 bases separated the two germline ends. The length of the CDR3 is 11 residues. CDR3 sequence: CASSSGAEAFF. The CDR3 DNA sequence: TGTGCCAGCAGCTCCGGGGCTGAAGCTTTCTTT.

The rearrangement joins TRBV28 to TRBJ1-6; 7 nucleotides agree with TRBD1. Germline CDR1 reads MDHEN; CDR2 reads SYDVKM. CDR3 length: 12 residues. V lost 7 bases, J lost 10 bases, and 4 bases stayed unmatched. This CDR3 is CASTLRGSPLHF. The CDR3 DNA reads TGTGCCAGCACCCTCAGGGGGTCACCCCTCCACTTT. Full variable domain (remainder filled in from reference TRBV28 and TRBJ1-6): DVKVTQSSRYLVKRTGEKVFLECVQDMDHENMFWYRQDPGLGLRLIYFSYDVKMKEKGDIPEGYSVSREKKERFSLILESASTNQTSMYLCASTLRGSPLHFGNGTRLTVT.